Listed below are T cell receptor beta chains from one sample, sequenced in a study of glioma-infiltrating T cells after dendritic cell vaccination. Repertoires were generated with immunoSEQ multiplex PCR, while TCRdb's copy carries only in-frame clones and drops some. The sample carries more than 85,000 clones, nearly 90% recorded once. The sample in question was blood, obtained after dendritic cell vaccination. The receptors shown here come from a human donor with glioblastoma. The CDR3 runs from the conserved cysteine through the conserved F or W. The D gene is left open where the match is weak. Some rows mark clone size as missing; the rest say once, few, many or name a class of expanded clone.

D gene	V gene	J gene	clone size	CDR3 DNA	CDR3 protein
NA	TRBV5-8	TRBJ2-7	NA	TGTGCCAGCAGCACCCCATACCTGAGCTCCTACGAGCAGTACTTC	CASSTPYLSSYEQYF
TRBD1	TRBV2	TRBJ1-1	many	TGTGCCACCAAGACAGGGCTTTCAGCTGAAGCTTTCTTT	CATKTGLSAEAFF
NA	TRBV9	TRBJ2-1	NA	TGTGCCAGCACCCCAAAGGGTAGCGGTGGGCCTGAGCAGTTCTTC	CASTPKGSGGPEQFF
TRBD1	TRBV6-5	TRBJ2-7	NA	TGTGCCAGCCGTGGGACAGGGGCCCCCTACGAGCAGTACTTC	CASRGTGAPYEQYF
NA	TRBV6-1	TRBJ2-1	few	TGTGCCAGCAGTGAAGGGTGGGCAAGGGGGGGCAATGAGCAGTTCTTC	CASSEGWARGGNEQFF
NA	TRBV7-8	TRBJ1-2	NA	TGTGCCAGCAGCCCAACAGGGAATAATGGCTACACCTTC	CASSPTGNNGYTF
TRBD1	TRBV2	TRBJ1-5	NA	TGTGCCAGCAGGGGACAGGGGAATCAGCCCCAGCATTTT	CASRGQGNQPQHF
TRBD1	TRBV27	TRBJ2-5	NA	TGTGCCAGCAGTCCCGGGACAGGTCTTGCAAAGGAGACCCAGTACTTC	CASSPGTGLAKETQYF
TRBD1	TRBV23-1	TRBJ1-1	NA	TGCGCCAGCAGTCAATCGTCCGGGACAGCGAACACTGAAGCTTTCTTT	CASSQSSGTANTEAFF
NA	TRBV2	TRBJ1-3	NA	TGTGCCAGCAGTGATGCAGGGGCTGGAAACACCATATATTTT	CASSDAGAGNTIYF
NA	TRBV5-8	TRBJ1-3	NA	TGTGCCAGCAGCTCCTCGGGGAGAGGAAACACCATATATTTT	CASSSSGRGNTIYF
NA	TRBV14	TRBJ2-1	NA	TGTGCCAGCAGCCAAGTTAATTCAGGTTTGGGGCAGTTCTTC	CASSQVNSGLGQFF
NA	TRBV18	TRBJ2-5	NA	TGTGCCAGCTCAATGGGACTGTCGGTTCAAGAGACCCAGTACTTC	CASSMGLSVQETQYF
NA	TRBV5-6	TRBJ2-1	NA	TGTGCCAGCAGGCGGCTAGCTTACAATGAGCAGTTCTTC	CASRRLAYNEQFF
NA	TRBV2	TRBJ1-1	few	TGTGCCAGCAGTGTAAAGTGGAGAACTGAAGCTTTCTTT	CASSVKWRTEAFF
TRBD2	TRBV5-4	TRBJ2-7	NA	TGTGCCAGCAGCACTAAGGGACTAGTCTACGAGCAGTACTTC	CASSTKGLVYEQYF
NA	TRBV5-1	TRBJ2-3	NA	TGCGCCAGCAGCTCGACAGATACGCAGTATTTT	CASSSTDTQYF
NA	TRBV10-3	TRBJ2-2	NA	TGTGCCATCAGTACGACAGGCACCGGGGAGCTGTTTTTT	CAISTTGTGELFF
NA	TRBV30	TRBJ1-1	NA	TGTGCCTGGAGTGCCCTAGCGGACAGGAACACTGAAGCTTTCTTT	CAWSALADRNTEAFF
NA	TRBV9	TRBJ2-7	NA	TGTGCCAGCAGCGTATCCGCAGGGGAAGAGCAGTACTTC	CASSVSAGEEQYF